Each of the 18 T cell receptor beta chains below was sequenced from the same sample in a study of CD8 T cells in Susac syndrome. An amount of RNA that ranged from roughly 0.5 to 1 ug was reverse transcribed with random hexamers. TCRdb itself ran the immunoSEQ multiplex PCR reads through MiXCR, one entry per CDR3 protein. The sample has some 400,000 distinct CDR3 sequences, approximately 85% seen once; the top ten hold approximately 0.12%. The specimen sequenced was CD8+ T cells from PBMCs. These receptors were obtained from a human donor with multiple sclerosis.

To note about this clonotype: Compared with germline, one end of the junction differs, possibly owing to a read error. The chain recombines TRBV4-1 with TRBJ1-1; unclear D gene. Germline V lookup: CDR1 MGHRA, CDR2 YSYEKL. The CDR3 consists of 14 residues. Here the CDR3 reads CASSLDSLNTEAFF. CDR3 coding DNA: TGTGCCAGCAGTTTGGACTCCCTGAACACTGAAGCTTTCTTT.

V and J are TRBV6-2 or TRBV6-3 and TRBJ2-3; possible D gene TRBD1, 6 bases. V was cut by 1 base and J by 1 base, with 9 bases left in between. CDR1 is MNHEY and CDR2 is SVGEGT in the germline V gene. This CDR3 is built from 15 residues. The DNA of the CDR3 is TGTGCCAGCAGTTACTTGGGGGCTGGCACAGATACGCAGTATTTT. Its translation is CASSYLGAGTDTQYF.

The chain couples TRBV19 to TRBJ2-4; D unresolved. This CDR3 spans 14 amino acids. CDR1 LNHDA and CDR2 SQIVND come from the germline V gene (reference sequence). V lost 2 bases and J lost 4, with 9 bases in between. CDR3 residues: CASSIMAFKNIQYF. DNA of the CDR3: TGTGCCAGTAGTATAATGGCATTTAAAAACATTCAGTACTTC.

J is TRBJ2-7 and V is TRBV5-1; D is perhaps TRBD1 or TRBD2 (6 bases each). V dropped 0 bases and J dropped 10 bases, with 11 bases sitting between them. The CDR3 is made up of 12 amino acids. Germline CDR1 is SGHRS and CDR2 is YFSETQ. CDR3 DNA sequence: TGCGCCAGCAGCTTGGCCGGGGGCGGTCAGTACTTC. Translation gives CASSLAGGGQYF.

This sequence joins TRBV12-3 or TRBV12-4 and TRBJ2-5; 8 nucleotides agree with TRBD1. This CDR3 comprises 16 residues. The junction had 15 bases not matched to a gene; V was cut back by 7 bases and J by 5 bases. The CDR3, as DNA: TGTGCCAGCACCCACGAAAGGGACAGGCGTACGGAGACCCAGTACTTC. Its translation: CASTHERDRRTETQYF.

J is TRBJ2-1 and V is TRBV30; unclear D gene. Trimming removed 0 bases at V and 0 bases at J, with 15 bases between. Germline V gene data show CDR1 as GTSNPN and CDR2 as SVGIG (reference sequence). This CDR3 is built from 17 residues. The CDR3 here is CAWSVKTDLTSYNEQFF. As DNA, the CDR3 is TGTGCCTGGAGTGTAAAGACCGACCTTACCTCCTACAATGAGCAGTTCTTC.

The chain employs TRBV29-1 and TRBJ2-7; 9 nucleotides match TRBD2. This CDR3 region has 13 residues. Per the germline V gene, CDR1 is SQVTM and CDR2 is ANQGSEA. V lost 7 bases, J lost 1 base, and 5 bases stayed unmatched. The CDR3 protein is CSGSGGPSYEQYF. For the CDR3, the DNA is TGCAGCGGGAGCGGGGGGCCGTCCTACGAGCAGTACTTC.

This clonotype was observed a single time. V gene TRBV7-8 combines with J gene TRBJ2-6; possibly TRBD1 or TRBD2 for D (5 bases each). The CDR3 is made up of 19 amino acids. V lost 0 bases and J lost 0, with 15 bases in between. Germline lookup yields CDR1 SGHVS and CDR2 FQNEAQ. The CDR3 protein is CASSLAGAGYHSGANVLTF. For the CDR3, the DNA is TGTGCCAGCAGCTTAGCGGGAGCAGGGTACCACTCTGGGGCCAACGTCCTGACTTTC.

V gene TRBV5-1 combines with J gene TRBJ2-2, with a weak D call TRBD2 (5 bases). CDR3 length: 14 amino acids. CDR1 SGHRS and CDR2 YFSETQ come from the germline V gene. The V end was cut by 7 bases, the J end by 4 bases, with 14 bases between. The DNA for the CDR3 is TGCGCCAGCGCGGGTTGGGCCCCCACCGGGGAGCTGTTTTTT. Its translation: CASAGWAPTGELFF. Complete variable domain (other parts from reference TRBV5-1 and TRBJ2-2): KAGVTQTPRYLIKTRGQQVTLSCSPISGHRSVSWYQQTPGQGLQFLFEYFSETQRNKGNFPGRFSGRQFSNSRSEMNVSTLELGDSALYLCASAGWAPTGELFFGEGSRLTVL.

The J gene is TRBJ2-7, the V gene TRBV29-1, with 9 bases fitting TRBD2. The CDR3 contains 14 residues. V trimming: 6 bases; J trimming: 0 bases; junction bases outside the gene matches: 6. The germline gives CDR1 SQVTM, CDR2 ANQGSEA. CDR3 amino acids: CSVVSGGLSYEQYF. The CDR3 nucleotides read TGCAGCGTCGTTAGCGGGGGCCTCTCCTACGAGCAGTACTTC.

The gene calls are TRBV27 and TRBJ1-2; 7 nucleotides agree with TRBD1. Germline V gene sequence: CDR1 MNHEY, CDR2 SMNVEV (reference sequence). The junction had 4 bases not matched to a gene; V was cut back by 3 bases and J by 6 bases. This CDR3 is built from 13 residues. CDR3 residues: CASSFARGNGYTF. The DNA for the CDR3 is TGTGCCAGCAGTTTCGCCAGGGGGAATGGCTACACCTTC.

The count of this clonotype is one. This CDR3 reads CASSYSRTSGVDEQFF. The DNA of the CDR3 is TGTGCCAGCAGTTACTCGCGGACTAGCGGGGTTGACGAGCAGTTCTTC. This rearrangement joins TRBV6-5 to TRBJ2-1; 12 positions agree with TRBD2. The CDR3 is made up of 16 amino acids. Germline CDR1 reads MNHEY; CDR2 reads SVGAGI. V was pared by 0 bases and J by 10 bases, with 7 bases of the junction left unmatched.

V is TRBV30 and J is TRBJ2-2; possible D gene TRBD2, 7 bases. Trimming stripped 4 bases from V and 5 bases from J, with 14 bases between. The V gene's germline CDR1 is GTSNPN and CDR2 SVGIG (reference sequence). This CDR3 is built from 14 residues. The CDR3 here is CAWTGGQGTGELFF. DNA for the CDR3: TGTGCCTGGACGGGGGGCCAGGGGACCGGGGAGCTGTTTTTT.

The chain carries TRBV27 and TRBJ2-2; D remains unclear. CDR1 is MNHEY, CDR2 SMNVEV, per germline (reference sequence). This CDR3 is 12 amino acids long. V was shortened by 0 bases and J by 8 bases, with 4 bases between the two germline ends. The CDR3 is CASSLSVGELFF. CDR3 coding DNA: TGTGCCAGCAGTTTATCAGTGGGGGAGCTGTTTTTT.

This clonotype was seen once. This chain's CDR3 is CASSYGPLTPNQPQHF. In nucleotides, the CDR3 is TGTGCCAGCAGTTACGGACCATTGACCCCGAATCAGCCCCAGCATTTT. The V call is TRBV6-5, the J call TRBJ1-5; D call uncertain. The germline CDR1 and CDR2 sequences are MNHEY and SVGAGI. V lost 2 bases to trimming and J lost 4 bases, with 15 bases between them. This CDR3 is 16 amino acids long.

The chain is built from TRBV19 and TRBJ1-5; no clear D. The V end was cut by 3 bases, the J end by 0 bases, with 9 bases between. This CDR3 is 15 amino acids long. Germline values: CDR1 LNHDA, CDR2 SQIVND (reference sequence). In DNA, the CDR3 is TGTGCCAGTAGTATCGGCCGGAATAGCAATCAGCCCCAGCATTTT. As protein: CASSIGRNSNQPQHF.

The chain couples TRBV28 to TRBJ2-1, with D uncertain. The CDR3 is made up of 15 amino acids. The germline V gene encodes CDR1 MDHEN and CDR2 SYDVKM. V dropped 3 bases and J dropped 6 bases, with 15 bases sitting between them. The chain's CDR3 is CASSFSSGFGNEQFF. Written as DNA, the CDR3 is TGTGCCAGCAGTTTTTCCTCAGGTTTTGGCAATGAGCAGTTCTTC. The whole variable domain, filled in from reference TRBV28 and TRBJ2-1, reads DVKVTQSSRYLVKRTGEKVFLECVQDMDHENMFWYRQDPGLGLRLIYFSYDVKMKEKGDIPEGYSVSREKKERFSLILESASTNQTSMYLCASSFSSGFGNEQFFGPGTRLTVL.

In this sample, this clonotype turned up a few times. One end of the junction varies from germline; a read error may be responsible. The chain is built from TRBV7-6 and TRBJ2-7; D may be TRBD1 or TRBD2 (5 bases each). Germline loops: CDR1 SGHVS, CDR2 FNYEAQ. CDR3 length: 14 amino acids. CDR3 in amino acids: CASSLGGAAYEQYF. The DNA for the CDR3 is TGTGCCAGCAGCTTAGGAGGGGCCGCCTATGAGCAGTACTTC.